Below are 18 T cell receptor beta chains sequenced from a single sample in a study of PD-1 blockade in classical Hodgkin lymphoma. Time point in this sample: newly diagnosed, previously untreated cHL patient sample. TCRdb keeps only in-frame clones here, not all; method: immunoSEQ multiplex PCR. The sample yields fewer than 35,000 clones, approximately 94% seen once. The sequencing input was peripheral blood mononuclear cells (PBMCs). Receptor source: a human donor with classical Hodgkin lymphoma.

This chain connects TRBV5-1 to TRBJ1-5, with D maybe TRBD1 (5 bases). The CDR3 runs 13 residues. The germline V gene encodes CDR1 SGHRS and CDR2 YFSETQ. The ends were cut back, 0 bases at V and 5 bases at J, with 6 bases in the middle. CDR3 DNA sequence: TGCGCCAGCAGCTTGGTGGGGGATCAGCCCCAGCATTTT. Translated, it gives CASSLVGDQPQHF.

The chain couples TRBV7-9 to TRBJ1-1; 8 bases agree with TRBD1. The junction had 7 bases not matched to a gene; V was cut back by 1 base and J by 3 bases. Per the germline V gene, CDR1 is SEHNR and CDR2 is FQNEAQ (reference sequence). The CDR3 has 16 residues. CDR3 sequence: CASSLGIRGRDTEAFF. As DNA, the CDR3 is TGTGCCAGCAGCTTAGGGATCAGGGGGCGAGACACTGAAGCTTTCTTT. The whole variable domain, remainder taken from reference TRBV7-9 and TRBJ1-1, is DTGVSQNPRHKITKRGQNVTFRCDPISEHNRLYWYRQTLGQGPEFLTYFQNEAQLEKSRLLSDRFSAERPKGSFSTLEIQRTEQGDSAMYLCASSLGIRGRDTEAFFGQGTRLTVV.

CDR3 sequence reads: CASSLSGLAGEGRFF. CDR3 DNA: TGTGCCAGCAGTTTATCCGGACTAGCGGGAGAGGGTCGGTTCTTC. The rearrangement links TRBV28 to TRBJ2-1; TRBD2 agrees at 13 bases. After removal of 1 base from V and 15 bases from J, the junction contained 9 bases not matched to a gene. The germline V gene encodes CDR1 MDHEN and CDR2 SYDVKM. The CDR3 spans 15 residues.

This clone is a singleton in its sample. The V and J genes are TRBV9 and TRBJ1-2; a weak D match, TRBD1 (6 bases). Germline V gene lookup returns CDR1 SGDLS and CDR2 YYNGEE. CDR3 length: 15 amino acids. V lost 4 bases, J lost 0 bases, and 13 bases lay in between. The CDR3 here is CASSPTDRSNYGYTF. The CDR3 bases are TGTGCCAGCAGCCCAACGGACAGATCTAACTATGGCTACACCTTC.

The rearrangement joins TRBV28 to TRBJ2-3; TRBD2 matches at 8 bases. This CDR3 contains 16 residues. Germline values: CDR1 MDHEN, CDR2 SYDVKM. V shed 0 bases and J 7 bases; nucleotides not matched to a gene: 9. CDR3 loop: CASSLWVAGNPHTQYF. CDR3 DNA sequence: TGTGCCAGCAGTTTATGGGTAGCGGGGAACCCACATACGCAGTATTTT.

The CDR3, as DNA: TGTGCCAGCAGCTTACGGGGGCCACGGCGCCTGAACACTGAAGCTTTCTTT. It translates to CASSLRGPRRLNTEAFF. The genes are TRBV7-8 and TRBJ1-1; the D gene is possibly TRBD1 (6 bases). Deletions cut 2 bases from V and 0 bases from J, with 16 bases between. The length of the CDR3 is 17 residues. Germline CDR1 SGHVS, CDR2 FQNEAQ.

This clone came up once. The CDR3 spells CASSIVQTRGEQYF. The CDR3 bases are TGTGCCAGTAGTATAGTTCAGACGCGGGGCGAGCAGTACTTC. The rearrangement uses TRBV19 and TRBJ2-7; D possibly corresponds to TRBD2 (6 bases). Germline V gene sequence: CDR1 LNHDA, CDR2 SQIVND (reference sequence). Between the trimmed V and J ends, which lost 1 base and 6 bases, there was a span of 13 bases. The CDR3 consists of 14 residues.

The rearrangement links TRBV5-6 to TRBJ2-7; 8 bases are shared with TRBD1. The CDR3 runs 15 residues. CDR1 is SGHDT and CDR2 is YYEEEE in the germline V gene. Unmatched junction bases numbered 4, after V lost 0 bases and J lost 2 bases. The CDR3 protein is CASSLGWTGTYEQYF. The CDR3 region has the DNA TGTGCCAGCAGCTTGGGCTGGACAGGGACCTACGAGCAGTACTTC.

This sequence joins TRBV28 and TRBJ1-6; maybe TRBD1 (6 bases). The ends were cut back, 7 bases at V and 5 bases at J, with 15 bases in the middle. CDR1 and CDR2 from the germline V gene are MDHEN and SYDVKM. This CDR3 has 15 amino acids. CDR3 sequence reads: CASTLDSQNNSPLHF. In DNA, the CDR3 is TGTGCCAGCACCCTGGACAGTCAAAATAATTCACCCCTCCACTTT.

This clone occurred a few times. J is TRBJ2-1 and V is TRBV6-4, with TRBD2 identical over 7 bases. The CDR3 is made up of 15 amino acids. With V trimmed by 3 bases and J by 0 bases, 2 bases remained unmatched. CDR1 is MRHNA and CDR2 is SNTAGT in the germline V gene. The CDR3 here is CASSEGGSSYNEQFF. The DNA of the CDR3 is TGTGCCAGCAGTGAGGGGGGGAGCTCCTACAATGAGCAGTTCTTC.

V and J are TRBV2 and TRBJ1-1, with D uncertain. The CDR3 covers 13 residues. Trimming took 8 bases from V and 0 from J, leaving 10 bases between them. Germline V gives CDR1 SNHLY, CDR2 FYNNEI. The CDR3 sequence is CASAEEMNTEAFF. Written as DNA, the CDR3 is TGTGCCAGCGCGGAAGAGATGAACACTGAAGCTTTCTTT. Based on the CDR3 plus reference TRBV2 and TRBJ1-1, the full variable domain is EPEVTQTPSHQVTQMGQEVILRCVPISNHLYFYWYRQILGQKVEFLVSFYNNEISEKSEIFDDQFSVERPDGSNFTLKIRSTKLEDSAMYFCASAEEMNTEAFFGQGTRLTVV.

The chain recombines TRBV5-1 with TRBJ2-7; 10 nucleotides match TRBD2. The V segment lost 4 bases and the J segment 4 bases; nucleotides outside the gene matches: 5. Germline V gene sequence: CDR1 SGHRS, CDR2 YFSETQ. The CDR3 loop spans 14 amino acids. CDR3 DNA: TGCGCCAGCAGCCTCCGGACTAGCGGTTACGAGCAGTACTTC. Translated: CASSLRTSGYEQYF.

CDR3 DNA: TGTGCCAGCAGCCAACAAGGGGGCTACGAGCAGTACTTC. Protein sequence: CASSQQGGYEQYF. The chain recombines TRBV4-2 with TRBJ2-7; maybe TRBD1 (6 bases). Between the trimmed V and J ends, which lost 2 bases and 3 bases, there was a span of 8 bases. The CDR3 runs to 13 residues. Germline CDR1 LGHNA, CDR2 YNFKEQ.

The rearrangement joins TRBV28 to TRBJ1-2; D gene ambiguous. The CDR3 length is 12 residues. Trimming took 2 bases from V and 1 from J, leaving 2 bases between them. Germline assignment: CDR1 MDHEN and CDR2 SYDVKM. The CDR3 is CASSLVNYGYTF. DNA of the CDR3: TGTGCCAGCAGTTTAGTTAACTATGGCTACACCTTC.

The genes are TRBV18 and TRBJ1-2, with 10 bases fitting TRBD1. V dropped 0 bases and J dropped 7; count of bases not matched to a gene: 8. Germline V gene lookup returns CDR1 KGHSH and CDR2 LQKENI. This CDR3 contains 16 residues. Here the CDR3 reads CASSPPLGQGVRGYTF. The CDR3, as DNA: TGTGCCAGCTCACCACCGTTAGGACAGGGGGTTCGTGGCTACACCTTC. The full variable domain, with the rest looked up from reference TRBV18 and TRBJ1-2, is NAGVMQNPRHLVRRRGQEARLRCSPMKGHSHVYWYRQLPEEGLKFMVYLQKENIIDESGMPKERFSAEFPKEGPSILRIQQVVRGDSAAYFCASSPPLGQGVRGYTFGSGTRLTVV.

The J gene is TRBJ1-1, the V gene TRBV5-4, with TRBD1 matching 7 bases. Per germline, CDR1 SGHNT and CDR2 YYREEE (reference sequence). This CDR3 contains 15 residues. V dropped 3 bases and J dropped 4; count of bases not matched to a gene: 9. DNA for the CDR3: TGTGCCAGCAGCTCAAAACTTCAGGGGGGCACTGAAGCTTTCTTT. The encoded protein is CASSSKLQGGTEAFF.

Concerning this clone: Germline is not matched at one junction end, which may reflect a read error. The chain joins TRBV5-1 to TRBJ2-5, with 7 bases matching TRBD1. Germline CDR1 reads SGHRS; CDR2 reads YFSETQ. The CDR3 has 14 residues. Here the CDR3 reads CASSQRGQAEIQYF. DNA for the CDR3: TGCGCCAGCAGCCAGAGAGGACAGGCCGAGATCCAGTACTTC.

The rearrangement uses TRBV7-6 and TRBJ2-7; 10 bases align to TRBD1. CDR3 length: 14 residues. Germline-derived CDR1 and CDR2 are SGHVS and FNYEAQ. V lost 1 base to trimming and J lost 3 bases; unmatched junction nucleotides: 0. The CDR3 coding sequence is TGTGCCAGCAGCTTAGGGGACAGGGGCTACGAGCAGTACTTC. It specifies CASSLGDRGYEQYF.